This T cell receptor beta chain was obtained from a study of blood T cell repertoires in COVID-19. About the research overall: Acute and convalescent COVID-19 specimens originated in the United States, Italy and Spain. Sample material is recorded as cDNA or gDNA derived from T cells, B-cell-depleted T cells, or PBMCs.

CDR1 is SGHNT and CDR2 is YYREEE in the germline V gene (reference sequence). The CDR3 contains 15 residues. With V trimmed by 4 bases and J by 6 bases, 9 bases remained unmatched. In the original analysis: By means of reference gene primer amplification, nucleated cell counts were estimated. Using immunoSEQ multiplex PCR, the repertoire was profiled, and TCRdb retains in-frame clones only, with some absent. D and trimming come from the DNA, and the V and J calls and clone size come from that table. The data contain about 73,000 clones, 80% to 90% of them singletons. This sequence was found in a man in his fifties with active COVID-19. Sequenced: peripheral blood. The rearrangement uses TRBV5-4 and TRBJ2-3, with TRBD2 matching 9 bases. CDR3 residues: CASSPKRGEGDTQYF. The CDR3 coding sequence is TGTGCCAGCAGCCCCAAGCGGGGGGAGGGGGATACGCAGTATTTT.